The 29 T cell receptor beta chains given below trace back to one sample, sequenced in a study of cytomegalovirus exposure and HLA in healthy donors. With 60 Vbeta and 13 Jbeta primers, the PCR was carried out. Clones were sequenced by immunoSEQ multiplex PCR, and TCRdb holds only the in-frame ones, with some missing. The repertoire has around 170,000 clones, roughly 75% of them found once; the top ten carry 1%. Sequenced input: PBMCs. These receptors all stem from a woman aged 50 to 60 in good health and CMV-seropositive.

The chain is built from TRBV5-1 and TRBJ2-1; 11 nucleotides match TRBD1. Trimming removed 6 bases from V and 4 bases from J; junction bases left unmatched: 6. Germline V CDR1 and CDR2: SGHRS, YFSETQ. The CDR3 length is 15 residues. The CDR3 nucleotides are TGCGCCAGCAAGCCGGGACAGGGGGAGTACAATGAGCAGTTCTTC. It codes for CASKPGQGEYNEQFF.

The chain uses TRBV25-1 and TRBJ2-1, with 9 nucleotides matching TRBD1. Germline assignment: CDR1 MGHDK and CDR2 SYGVNS. Germline trimming cut 3 bases from V and 4 bases from J; bases unmatched to any gene: 1. The length of the CDR3 is 14 residues. The CDR3 reads CASSEDRGYNEQFF. The CDR3 DNA reads as TGTGCCAGCAGTGAGGACAGGGGTTACAATGAGCAGTTCTTC.

The chain uses TRBV5-1 and TRBJ1-4, with D possibly matching TRBD1 (5 bases). The CDR3 extends over 14 amino acids. Looked up from germline, CDR1 is SGHRS and CDR2 is YFSETQ. V lost 3 bases and J 4 bases, leaving 10 bases between the germline ends. The CDR3 DNA sequence: TGCGCCAGCAGCTCTGACAGATATAATGAAAAACTGTTTTTT. Its protein product is CASSSDRYNEKLFF.

This clone showed up just a few times. The chain is built from TRBV5-6 and TRBJ1-1; 8 bases are a match to TRBD1. The V gene end was trimmed by 2 bases and the J gene end by 0 bases; junction bases not matched to a gene: 6. This CDR3 has 16 amino acids. Germline V lookup: CDR1 SGHDT, CDR2 YYEEEE. The CDR3 is CASSLLMGQVNTEAFF. In DNA form, the CDR3 reads TGTGCCAGCAGCTTACTTATGGGACAGGTGAACACTGAAGCTTTCTTT.

This chain uses TRBV29-1 with TRBJ2-7; a weak D match, TRBD2 (5 bases). Germline V gene data show CDR1 as SQVTM and CDR2 as ANQGSEA. CDR3 length: 11 amino acids. Trimming removed 3 bases from V and 3 bases from J, with 6 bases in between. The CDR3 spells CSVDEGYEQYF. CDR3 DNA: TGCAGCGTTGACGAGGGCTACGAGCAGTACTTC.

The V and J genes are TRBV7-9 and TRBJ1-3; D is undetermined. The ends were cut back, 4 bases at V and 0 bases at J, with 10 bases in the middle. The CDR3 length is 15 residues. Germline V CDR1 and CDR2: SEHNR, FQNEAQ (reference sequence). CDR3 bases: TGTGCCAGCAGCTCCCCGTTATTCTCTGGAAACACCATATATTTT. Residues: CASSSPLFSGNTIYF. The whole variable domain, filled in from reference TRBV7-9 and TRBJ1-3, reads DTGVSQNPRHKITKRGQNVTFRCDPISEHNRLYWYRQTLGQGPEFLTYFQNEAQLEKSRLLSDRFSAERPKGSFSTLEIQRTEQGDSAMYLCASSSPLFSGNTIYFGEGSWLTVV.

The chain uses TRBV11-1 and TRBJ1-2; D uncertain. Per the germline V gene, CDR1 is SGHAT and CDR2 is FQDESV (reference sequence). This CDR3 region has 14 residues. The V end was cut by 5 bases, the J end by 8 bases, with 18 bases between. In nucleotides, the CDR3 is TGTGCCAGCAGCCCCGGAGGGTGGCGTGGCGGCTACACCTTC. Its protein product is CASSPGGWRGGYTF.

V is TRBV5-1 and J is TRBJ2-5, with D uncertain. The germline gives CDR1 SGHRS, CDR2 YFSETQ. This CDR3 has 14 residues. V lost 4 bases and J lost 1, with 11 bases in between. CDR3 protein: CASSLGAVQETQYF. CDR3 DNA: TGCGCCAGCAGCCTGGGCGCGGTCCAAGAGACCCAGTACTTC.

This clone was observed a few times. The chain combines TRBV7-2 with TRBJ1-5; D perhaps matches TRBD1 (5 bases). This CDR3 spans 12 amino acids. The germline V gene encodes CDR1 SGHTA and CDR2 FQGNSA. V was clipped by 3 bases and J by 10 bases, with 10 bases between them. The CDR3 DNA is TGTGCCAGCAGCTTCGTTCAGGGACCCCAGCATTTT. Protein: CASSFVQGPQHF.

The chain carries TRBV7-9 and TRBJ2-1, with D maybe TRBD2 (6 bases). CDR1 and CDR2 from the germline V gene are SEHNR and FQNEAQ (reference sequence). V was trimmed by 5 bases and J by 5 bases, leaving 16 bases between them. The CDR3 sequence is 15 residues long. This CDR3 is CASSRGSGRNNEQFF. The CDR3, as DNA: TGTGCCAGCAGCCGAGGCTCCGGGAGAAACAATGAGCAGTTCTTC.

Comments on this clone: Germline is not matched at one junction end, which may reflect a read error. CDR3 in amino acids: CSSQQGANYGYTF. DNA for the CDR3: TGTTCCAGCCAACAGGGGGCTAACTATGGCTACACCTTC. This chain uses TRBV7-9 with TRBJ1-2; 8 bases match TRBD1. The CDR3 is made up of 13 amino acids. In germline, CDR1 is SEHNR, CDR2 FQNEAQ (reference sequence).

The J gene is TRBJ2-7, the V gene TRBV7-2; the match to TRBD2 covers 14 bases. CDR3 length: 17 residues. Germline loops: CDR1 SGHTA, CDR2 FQGNSA. V was clipped by 4 bases and J by 1 base; unmatched bases: 6. In DNA form, the CDR3 reads TGTGCCAGCAGCTGGACTAGCGGGAGGCCTTTTTCCTACGAGCAGTACTTC. Its translation: CASSWTSGRPFSYEQYF.

This clone showed up just once. V gene TRBV5-1 combines with J gene TRBJ1-1; TRBD1 aligns across 7 bases. The V segment lost 0 bases and the J segment 0 bases; nucleotides outside the gene matches: 5. The germline V gene encodes CDR1 SGHRS and CDR2 YFSETQ. The CDR3 totals 16 residues. CDR3 nucleotides: TGCGCCAGCAGCTTGGTAACAGGGGCGATGAACACTGAAGCTTTCTTT. Translation gives CASSLVTGAMNTEAFF.

The count of this clone is one. The chain couples TRBV2 to TRBJ1-5; 11 bases are shared with TRBD1. Germline V gene sequence: CDR1 SNHLY, CDR2 FYNNEI. V trimming: 4 bases; J trimming: 6 bases; junction bases outside the gene matches: 8. CDR3 length equals 16 residues. CDR3 DNA sequence: TGTGCCAGCAGTGGGATAGGACAGGGGGCATCTCAGCCCCAGCATTTT. Translation gives CASSGIGQGASQPQHF.

The chain carries TRBV9 and TRBJ1-5; D not certain. The CDR3 runs 14 residues. V was trimmed by 1 base and J by 1 base, leaving 6 bases between them. Germline assignment: CDR1 SGDLS and CDR2 YYNGEE. The CDR3 spells CASSVSGSNQPQHF. The DNA of the CDR3 is TGTGCCAGCAGCGTATCGGGGAGCAATCAGCCCCAGCATTTT.

This chain joins TRBV28 and TRBJ1-1, with 7 bases identical to TRBD1. The CDR3 runs 15 residues. Germline-derived CDR1 and CDR2 are MDHEN and SYDVKM. The trim removed 9 bases at V and 5 bases at J, leaving 15 bases unmatched. In DNA form, the CDR3 reads TGTGCCAGTTTCCCCATGACAGGGAAGGAGACTGAAGCTTTCTTT. Translating gives CASFPMTGKETEAFF.

This clone was seen only once. The CDR3 sequence is CSVVGGMREYTQYF. Here the CDR3 DNA reads TGCAGCGTTGTGGGGGGTATGAGGGAATATACGCAGTATTTT. The chain is built from TRBV29-1 and TRBJ2-3; a possible D gene is TRBD2 (6 bases). Trimming left V 4 bases short and J 7 bases short, with 18 bases between. Germline values: CDR1 SQVTM, CDR2 ANQGSEA. The CDR3 runs 14 residues.

The chain links TRBV7-3 to TRBJ2-5; D perhaps matches TRBD2 (6 bases). The V gene lost 8 bases and the J gene lost 4 bases, with 11 bases spanning the gap. This CDR3 spans 12 amino acids. Per germline, CDR1 SGHTA and CDR2 FQGTGA. CDR3 sequence (DNA): TGTGCCAGCTCCGGAGGGTCAGAGACCCAGTACTTC. This sequence encodes CASSGGSETQYF. Full variable domain (rest looked up from reference TRBV7-3 and TRBJ2-5): GAGVSQTPSNKVTEKGKYVELRCDPISGHTALYWYRQSLGQGPEFLIYFQGTGAADDSGLPNDRFFAVRPEGSVSTLKIQRTERGDSAVYLCASSGGSETQYFGPGTRLLVL.

V and J are TRBV20-1 and TRBJ2-5; D call uncertain. V lost 5 bases and J 3 bases, leaving 7 bases between the germline ends. CDR1 DFQATT and CDR2 SNEGSKA come from the germline V gene (reference sequence). CDR3 size: 11 residues. The CDR3 region has the DNA TGCAGTGCTGCTCAGAAAGAGACCCAGTACTTC. Its translation: CSAAQKETQYF.

This clone turned up a few times. This rearrangement joins TRBV5-4 to TRBJ1-5; a weak D match, TRBD1 (5 bases). From germline, CDR1 is SGHNT and CDR2 YYREEE (reference sequence). The CDR3 is 14 amino acids. Deletions cut 2 bases from V and 3 bases from J, with 9 bases between. CDR3 nucleotide sequence: TGTGCCAGCAGCTTTCAAGGGGTCAATCAGCCCCAGCATTTT. As protein: CASSFQGVNQPQHF. Using reference TRBV5-4 and TRBJ1-5 for the parts outside the CDR3, the full variable domain is ETGVTQSPTHLIKTRGQQVTLRCSSQSGHNTVSWYQQALGQGPQFIFQYYREEENGRGNFPPRFSGLQFPNYSSELNVNALELDDSALYLCASSFQGVNQPQHFGDGTRLSIL.

About this clone: Compared with germline, one end of the junction differs, possibly owing to a read error. The rearrangement links TRBV7-7 to TRBJ2-2, with 11 bases lining up with TRBD2. The CDR3 length is 14 residues. Germline V lookup: CDR1 SSHAT, CDR2 FNYEAQ (reference sequence). The CDR3 DNA reads as TGTGCTAGCAGCTCGACTAGCGGGGCCGGGGAGCTGTTTTTT. This gives the protein CASSSTSGAGELFF.

The V call is TRBV7-6, the J call TRBJ2-1, with 10 bases lining up with TRBD2. Germline V CDR1 and CDR2: SGHVS, FNYEAQ. This CDR3 region has 20 residues. With 4 bases clipped from V and 5 bases from J, the junction kept 20 bases outside the gene matches. The CDR3 loop is CASSYRGASGRVGSNNEQFF. The CDR3 bases are TGTGCCAGCAGCTATAGGGGGGCTAGCGGGAGAGTCGGTTCAAACAATGAGCAGTTCTTC.

This clone was picked up a small number of times. J is TRBJ2-1 and V is TRBV6-4; D call uncertain. The V end was cut by 6 bases, the J end by 8 bases, with 17 bases between. Germline lookup yields CDR1 MRHNA and CDR2 SNTAGT. The CDR3 is made up of 14 amino acids. The CDR3 sequence is CASRPGLNPYEQFF. CDR3 nucleotides: TGTGCCAGCAGGCCGGGTCTCAACCCCTATGAGCAGTTCTTC.

V usage is TRBV28 and J usage is TRBJ1-3; no firm D call. The CDR3 is made up of 13 amino acids. The V and J ends lost 10 bases and 0 bases respectively, with 10 bases between them. The germline V gene encodes CDR1 MDHEN and CDR2 SYDVKM. CDR3 bases: TGTGCCACCGACAAGAGCTCTGGAAACACCATATATTTT. Translation: CATDKSSGNTIYF.

J is TRBJ2-5 and V is TRBV2, with D hard to call. CDR1 and CDR2 from the germline V gene are SNHLY and FYNNEI. The CDR3 has 13 amino acids. V was pared by 2 bases and J by 13 bases, with 17 bases between. The CDR3 here is CASSEKYDLRRYF. The CDR3 coding sequence is TGTGCCAGCAGTGAAAAATACGATTTACGCAGGTACTTC.

CDR3 amino acids: CASSQQGFAYNSPLHF. The CDR3 DNA follows: TGTGCCAGCAGTCAGCAGGGTTTCGCCTATAATTCACCCCTCCACTTT. The J gene is TRBJ1-6, the V gene TRBV27, with a tentative D call TRBD1 (5 bases). The CDR3 extends over 16 amino acids. The germline V gene has CDR1 MNHEY and CDR2 SMNVEV (reference sequence). V was cut by 5 bases and J by 2 bases, with 13 bases left in between.

CDR3 coding DNA: TGTGCCAGCAGCTTCGGACAGGGGGCGGACACCGGGGAGCTGTTTTTT. Protein sequence: CASSFGQGADTGELFF. The V and J genes are TRBV7-2 and TRBJ2-2, with 11 bases aligning to TRBD1. The germline gives CDR1 SGHTA, CDR2 FQGNSA. V was clipped by 3 bases and J by 3 bases; unmatched bases: 3. This CDR3 has 16 residues.

This clone was counted once. The CDR3 coding sequence is TGTGCCAGCAGCTCCAGACAGGGATATAATGAAAAACTGTTTTTT. As protein: CASSSRQGYNEKLFF. The chain employs TRBV11-2 and TRBJ1-4; 7 positions match TRBD1. Germline CDR1 SGHAT, CDR2 FQNNGV. Unmatched junction bases numbered 6, after V lost 4 bases and J lost 4 bases. CDR3 length: 15 amino acids.

The genes are TRBV6-1 and TRBJ2-7; 11 nucleotides match TRBD2. J gave up 3 bases and V 0 bases, and 7 bases lay outside the gene matches. Germline CDR1 and CDR2: MNHNS and SASEGT. The CDR3 totals 17 residues. The CDR3 here is CASSEAVLAGVHYEQYF. CDR3 nucleotides: TGTGCCAGCAGTGAAGCGGTACTAGCGGGAGTGCACTACGAGCAGTACTTC.